These 2 T cell receptor beta chains were sequenced from one sample in a study of Graves' ophthalmopathy and Graves' hyperthyroidism. RNA served as the template for amplifying TCR beta CDR3 regions. Scientists carried out first-round RT-PCR using HTBI primers and then a second-round multiplex PCR. TCRdb passed the multiplex PCR reads through MiXCR, listing each CDR3 protein once. Altogether over a million distinct CDR3 sequences are present, 35% to 45% being singletons, with the ten largest covering around 10%. What was sequenced was peripheral blood or thyroid tissue (not recorded which). The receptors stem from an adult man with Graves' hyperthyroidism.

There are a few counts of this clonotype. The V and J genes are TRBV9 and TRBJ1-1; D perhaps matches TRBD1 (6 bases). V shed 4 bases and J shed 7 bases, with 17 bases lying between them. Germline CDR1 reads SGDLS; CDR2 reads YYNGEE. This CDR3 has 14 amino acids. CDR3 sequence (DNA): TGTGCCAGCAGCCCTACGACAGGAGCCCATGAAGCTTTCTTT. Its protein is CASSPTTGAHEAFF.

The V call is TRBV5-5, the J call TRBJ2-6; D remains unclear. Germline lookup yields CDR1 SGHKS and CDR2 YYEKEE (reference sequence). The CDR3 is made up of 14 amino acids. Trimming shortened V by 2 bases and J by 4 bases, and 7 bases separated the two germline ends. The CDR3 protein is CASSFYTGANVLTF. The CDR3 DNA is TGTGCCAGCAGCTTTTACACCGGGGCCAACGTCCTGACTTTC.